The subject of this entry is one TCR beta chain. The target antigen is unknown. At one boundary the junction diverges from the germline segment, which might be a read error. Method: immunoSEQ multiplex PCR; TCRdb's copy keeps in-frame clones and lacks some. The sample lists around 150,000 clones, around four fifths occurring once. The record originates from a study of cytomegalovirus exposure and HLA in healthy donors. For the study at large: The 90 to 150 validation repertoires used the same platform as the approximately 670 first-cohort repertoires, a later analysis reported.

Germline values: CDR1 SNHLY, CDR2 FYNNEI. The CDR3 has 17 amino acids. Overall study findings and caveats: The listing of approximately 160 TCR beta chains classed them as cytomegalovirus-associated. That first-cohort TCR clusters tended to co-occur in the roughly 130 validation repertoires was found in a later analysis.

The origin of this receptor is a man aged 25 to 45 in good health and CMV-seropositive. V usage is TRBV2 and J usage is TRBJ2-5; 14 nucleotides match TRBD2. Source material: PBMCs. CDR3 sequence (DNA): TGTGCCAGCAGCGAAGGCGGACTAGCGGGGGGCCAAGAGACCCAGTACTTC. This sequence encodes CASSEGGLAGGQETQYF. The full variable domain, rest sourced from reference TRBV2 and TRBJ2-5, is EPEVTQTPSHQVTQMGQEVILRCVPISNHLYFYWYRQILGQKVEFLVSFYNNEISEKSEIFDDQFSVERPDGSNFTLKIRSTKLEDSAMYFCASSEGGLAGGQETQYFGPGTRLLVL.